These 30 T cell receptor beta chains originate from one sample sequenced in a study of shared T cell receptors in the human thymus. Data came from immunoSEQ multiplex PCR; TCRdb stores just in-frame clones and leaves some out. The table has 650,000 to 950,000 clones, approximately 85% seen once. These sequences were also reported in another study, on human thymus T cells.

What was sequenced was thymocytes. These receptors were collected from a girl less than two years old with a congenital heart defect.

The chain couples TRBV19 to TRBJ1-2; D not resolved. Trimming removed 6 bases at V and 4 bases at J, with 24 bases between. The length of the CDR3 is 17 residues. From germline, CDR1 is LNHDA and CDR2 SQIVND (reference sequence). CDR3 sequence (DNA): TGTGCCAGTAGGAAAGCCAAAGAACTACCTTGGATCTATGGCTACACCTTC. This sequence encodes CASRKAKELPWIYGYTF.

The chain has TRBV6-1 and TRBJ2-7, with a tentative D call TRBD1 (6 bases). Trimming cost V 7 bases and J 2 bases, with 18 bases left between them. This CDR3 comprises 15 residues. Germline assignment: CDR1 MNHNS and CDR2 SASEGT. The DNA for the CDR3 is TGTGCCAGCACAAACCCCTACAGGGCCACCTACGAGCAGTACTTC. Protein: CASTNPYRATYEQYF.

The rearrangement links TRBV27 to TRBJ2-7; 7 bases fit TRBD1. This CDR3 is built from 15 residues. Germline CDR1 and CDR2: MNHEY and SMNVEV (reference sequence). Losses at the gene ends were 8 bases for V and 0 bases for J; bases not matched to a gene: 10. The DNA of the CDR3 is TGTGCCAGCGGGGAAAAAGGGGACAGCTCCTACGAGCAGTACTTC. Translating it yields CASGEKGDSSYEQYF.

The genes are TRBV14 and TRBJ2-1, with TRBD2 matching 11 bases. Trimming took 3 bases from V and 6 from J; bases not matched to a gene: 10. Germline V gene data show CDR1 as SGHDN and CDR2 as FVKESK. CDR3 size: 17 residues. Here the CDR3 reads CASSHRHSGGAANEQFF. In DNA, the CDR3 is TGTGCCAGCAGCCATAGACATAGCGGGGGGGCCGCCAATGAGCAGTTCTTC.

V and J are TRBV9 and TRBJ2-7, with 7 bases fitting TRBD1. In germline, CDR1 is SGDLS, CDR2 YYNGEE. CDR3 size: 13 residues. V lost 4 bases to trimming and J lost 3 bases; unmatched junction nucleotides: 4. This CDR3 is CASSPTGVYEQYF. The CDR3 DNA reads TGTGCCAGCAGCCCTACAGGGGTCTACGAGCAGTACTTC.

The rearrangement joins TRBV29-1 to TRBJ1-2, with D unresolved. The V and J ends lost 4 bases and 8 bases respectively, with 29 bases between them. CDR3 size: 17 residues. Germline V CDR1 and CDR2: SQVTM, ANQGSEA. This chain's CDR3 is CSVVVGGWPPHSGGYTF. CDR3 nucleotide sequence: TGCAGCGTTGTAGTTGGCGGGTGGCCCCCCCACTCTGGCGGCTACACCTTC.

The chain uses TRBV5-5 and TRBJ2-2; D unresolved. Germline CDR1 SGHKS, CDR2 YYEKEE (reference sequence). The CDR3 totals 16 residues. Trimming removed 0 bases from V and 3 bases from J, with 12 bases in between. The CDR3 coding sequence is TGTGCCAGCAGCTTGGCTGGTGTAGCCTACACCGGGGAGCTGTTTTTT. Its translation: CASSLAGVAYTGELFF. The whole variable domain, filled in from reference TRBV5-5 and TRBJ2-2, reads DAGVTQSPTHLIKTRGQQVTLRCSPISGHKSVSWYQQVLGQGPQFIFQYYEKEERGRGNFPDRFSARQFPNYSSELNVNALLLGDSALYLCASSLAGVAYTGELFFGEGSRLTVL.

The chain uses TRBV2 and TRBJ1-4; D is possibly TRBD1 (5 bases). Germline lookup yields CDR1 SNHLY and CDR2 FYNNEI. With 8 bases removed from V and 3 bases from J, the gap between germline ends came to 16 bases. This CDR3 is built from 15 residues. CDR3 amino acids: CASRQTPKANEKLFF. The CDR3 DNA reads as TGTGCCAGCCGACAGACGCCTAAGGCTAATGAAAAACTGTTTTTT.

V and J are TRBV5-1 and TRBJ1-3, with D maybe TRBD1 (6 bases). Between the trimmed V and J ends, which lost 3 bases and 2 bases, there was a span of 9 bases. The CDR3 consists of 14 residues. CDR1 is SGHRS, CDR2 YFSETQ, per germline. CDR3 in DNA: TGCGCCAGCAGCTCCCAGGGGCCTGGAAACACCATATATTTT. This codes for CASSSQGPGNTIYF.

The V call is TRBV28, the J call TRBJ2-4; 10 bases line up with TRBD2. With 5 bases clipped from V and 3 bases from J, the junction kept 10 bases outside the gene matches. This CDR3 spans 17 amino acids. Germline lookup yields CDR1 MDHEN and CDR2 SYDVKM. The CDR3 here is CASSTSGVPGGKNIQYF. Here the CDR3 DNA reads TGTGCCAGCAGTACTAGCGGGGTCCCCGGGGGCAAAAACATTCAGTACTTC. Using reference TRBV28 and TRBJ2-4 for the parts outside the CDR3, the full variable domain is DVKVTQSSRYLVKRTGEKVFLECVQDMDHENMFWYRQDPGLGLRLIYFSYDVKMKEKGDIPEGYSVSREKKERFSLILESASTNQTSMYLCASSTSGVPGGKNIQYFGAGTRLSVL.

The rearrangement uses TRBV5-6 and TRBJ1-2; 7 bases are shared with TRBD1. The CDR3 contains 16 residues. CDR1 is SGHDT and CDR2 is YYEEEE in the germline V gene. V trimming: 4 bases; J trimming: 4 bases; junction bases outside the gene matches: 13. The CDR3 region is CASSPGQCLYAYGYTF. CDR3 nucleotide sequence: TGTGCCAGCAGCCCGGGACAGTGCCTCTATGCCTATGGCTACACCTTC. Filled out from reference TRBV5-6 and TRBJ1-2, the complete variable domain reads DAGVTQSPTHLIKTRGQQVTLRCSPKSGHDTVSWYQQALGQGPQFIFQYYEEEERQRGNFPDRFSGHQFPNYSSELNVNALLLGDSALYLCASSPGQCLYAYGYTFGSGTRLTVV.

The CDR3 loop reads CASSEDERGALLTPEQYF. The CDR3 bases are TGTGCCAGCAGTGAAGATGAGCGGGGGGCCCTATTAACTCCCGAGCAGTACTTC. The rearrangement uses TRBV2 and TRBJ2-7; 9 bases are a match to TRBD2. After removal of 1 base from V and 6 bases from J, the junction contained 16 bases not matched to a gene. The CDR3 is made up of 18 amino acids. Germline CDR1 SNHLY, CDR2 FYNNEI. The variable domain in full, completed from reference TRBV2 and TRBJ2-7, reads EPEVTQTPSHQVTQMGQEVILRCVPISNHLYFYWYRQILGQKVEFLVSFYNNEISEKSEIFDDQFSVERPDGSNFTLKIRSTKLEDSAMYFCASSEDERGALLTPEQYFGPGTRLTVT.

This sequence joins TRBV29-1 and TRBJ1-1, with TRBD1 matching 7 bases. CDR3 length: 9 amino acids. Per germline, CDR1 SQVTM and CDR2 ANQGSEA. Unmatched junction bases numbered 1, after V lost 5 bases and J lost 10 bases. In DNA form, the CDR3 reads TGCAGCGTTAGGGACAGAGCTTTCTTT. This encodes CSVRDRAFF.

The CDR3 spells CASSPCKSEQGYNYGYTF. The DNA for the CDR3 is TGTGCCAGCAGCCCTTGCAAAAGTGAACAGGGTTACAACTATGGCTACACCTTC. The V call is TRBV7-2, the J call TRBJ1-2; perhaps TRBD1 as D (6 bases). CDR1 is SGHTA and CDR2 is FQGNSA in the germline V gene. V lost 5 bases and J 2 bases, leaving 24 bases between the germline ends. This CDR3 spans 18 amino acids.

The rearrangement uses TRBV5-1 and TRBJ2-1, with 8 nucleotides matching TRBD2. This CDR3 has 18 residues. V gave up 2 bases and J gave up 0 bases; unmatched junction bases: 10. Germline V CDR1 and CDR2: SGHRS, YFSETQ. CDR3 loop: CASSFAPAGVSSYNEQFF. CDR3 nucleotides: TGCGCCAGCAGCTTTGCTCCAGCGGGGGTTTCCTCCTACAATGAGCAGTTCTTC.

The chain uses TRBV5-1 and TRBJ2-1; D uncertain. The germline gives CDR1 SGHRS, CDR2 YFSETQ. The CDR3 length is 16 residues. V lost 0 bases and J lost 1, with 11 bases in between. The CDR3, as DNA: TGCGCCAGCAGCTTGGAAACGAAGCAATCCTACAATGAGCAGTTCTTC. As protein: CASSLETKQSYNEQFF. Supplemented by reference TRBV5-1 and TRBJ2-1, the full variable domain reads KAGVTQTPRYLIKTRGQQVTLSCSPISGHRSVSWYQQTPGQGLQFLFEYFSETQRNKGNFPGRFSGRQFSNSRSEMNVSTLELGDSALYLCASSLETKQSYNEQFFGPGTRLTVL.

The V call is TRBV5-1, the J call TRBJ1-1; weak D call: TRBD1 (5 bases). Germline-derived CDR1 and CDR2 are SGHRS and YFSETQ. The CDR3 loop spans 13 amino acids. V was clipped by 6 bases and J by 2 bases, with 11 bases between them. CDR3 amino acids: CASTETVNTEAFF. DNA for the CDR3: TGCGCCAGCACGGAGACAGTTAACACTGAAGCTTTCTTT.

The rearrangement joins TRBV18 to TRBJ2-5, with a tentative D call TRBD2 (5 bases). This CDR3 comprises 15 residues. CDR1 is KGHSH, CDR2 LQKENI, per germline. The V end lost 2 bases, the J end lost 1 base, and 11 bases lay between the germline ends. The CDR3 here is CASSPSTGIQETQYF. CDR3 DNA sequence: TGTGCCAGCTCACCATCGACGGGAATCCAAGAGACCCAGTACTTC. The full variable domain, its missing parts supplied by reference TRBV18 and TRBJ2-5, is NAGVMQNPRHLVRRRGQEARLRCSPMKGHSHVYWYRQLPEEGLKFMVYLQKENIIDESGMPKERFSAEFPKEGPSILRIQQVVRGDSAAYFCASSPSTGIQETQYFGPGTRLLVL.

The chain recombines TRBV7-2 with TRBJ2-1; 8 bases fit TRBD2. CDR3 length: 13 amino acids. The V and J ends lost 1 base and 9 bases, in that order; junction bases with no gene match: 2. The germline V gene has CDR1 SGHTA and CDR2 FQGNSA. The CDR3 DNA reads as TGTGCCAGCAGCTTAGTACTAGCGGCTGAGCAGTTCTTC. This sequence encodes CASSLVLAAEQFF.

The table lists this clone with a count of one. V usage is TRBV19 and J usage is TRBJ1-1; D may be TRBD1 (5 bases). Germline lookup yields CDR1 LNHDA and CDR2 SQIVND (reference sequence). V gave up 10 bases and J gave up 4 bases, with 13 bases separating them. The CDR3 consists of 12 residues. For the CDR3, the DNA is TGTGCCACCCTTGCAGGGCCCACTGAAGCTTTCTTT. Its translation: CATLAGPTEAFF.

The V call is TRBV11-2, the J call TRBJ1-1; a weak D match, TRBD1 (5 bases). The V gene's germline CDR1 is SGHAT and CDR2 FQNNGV. The CDR3 spans 14 residues. V was clipped by 4 bases and J by 3 bases, with 12 bases between them. The CDR3 DNA reads TGTGCCAGCAGCTACCTGACAGTTTACACTGAAGCTTTCTTT. Encoded protein: CASSYLTVYTEAFF. Based on the CDR3 plus reference TRBV11-2 and TRBJ1-1, the full variable domain is EAGVAQSPRYKIIEKRQSVAFWCNPISGHATLYWYQQILGQGPKLLIQFQNNGVVDDSQLPKDRFSAERLKGVDSTLKIQPAKLEDSAVYLCASSYLTVYTEAFFGQGTRLTVV.

This clone was observed a single time. The J gene is TRBJ1-1, the V gene TRBV5-6, with D possibly being TRBD1 (6 bases). The ends were cut back, 0 bases at V and 5 bases at J, with 14 bases in the middle. This CDR3 has 15 residues. The V gene's germline CDR1 is SGHDT and CDR2 YYEEEE. The CDR3 protein is CASSLELRGRTEAFF. As DNA, the CDR3 is TGTGCCAGCAGCTTGGAGCTCAGGGGCAGGACTGAAGCTTTCTTT.

V is TRBV11-2 and J is TRBJ1-2, with no clear D. The CDR3 has 15 amino acids. Trimming left V 7 bases short and J 5 bases short, with 20 bases between. CDR1 is SGHAT and CDR2 is FQNNGV in the germline V gene. CDR3 loop: CASTSGCNHSYGYTF. Written as DNA, the CDR3 is TGTGCCAGCACCTCCGGTTGTAATCATAGTTATGGCTACACCTTC.

This chain joins TRBV4-1 and TRBJ1-4; 9 nucleotides match TRBD1. Germline V lookup: CDR1 MGHRA, CDR2 YSYEKL. The V and J ends lost 3 bases and 4 bases, in that order; junction bases with no gene match: 3. This CDR3 has 15 amino acids. CDR3 sequence reads: CASSQGQGFNEKLFF. The CDR3 DNA reads TGCGCCAGCAGCCAGGGACAGGGCTTTAATGAAAAACTGTTTTTT.

V and J are TRBV29-1 and TRBJ1-1; no clear D gene. Germline CDR1 SQVTM, CDR2 ANQGSEA. V lost 7 bases to trimming and J lost 1 base, with 16 bases between them. The CDR3 runs 14 residues. In DNA, the CDR3 is TGCAGCGCTTCGTACGGGGTGGGGAACACTGAAGCTTTCTTT. Encoded protein: CSASYGVGNTEAFF.

The rearrangement joins TRBV4-3 to TRBJ2-7, with D possibly matching TRBD2 (6 bases). With 1 base removed from V and 0 bases from J, the gap between germline ends came to 7 bases. The CDR3 is made up of 14 amino acids. The V gene's germline CDR1 is LGHNA and CDR2 YSLEER. CDR3 sequence reads: CASSQGLGSYEQYF. The CDR3 region has the DNA TGCGCCAGCAGCCAAGGACTAGGCTCCTACGAGCAGTACTTC.

The chain combines TRBV25-1 with TRBJ2-5, with a possible D match to TRBD2 (5 bases). The CDR3 consists of 14 residues. Germline V gene data show CDR1 as MGHDK and CDR2 as SYGVNS. V shed 2 bases and J shed 4 bases, with 11 bases lying between them. The CDR3 DNA is TGTGCCAGCAGTGAACAACTAGGGATAGAGACCCAGTACTTC. Amino acids: CASSEQLGIETQYF.

This rearrangement joins TRBV1 to TRBJ2-7; the table's D call TRBD1 went unverified against the DNA. TRBV1 is termed a pseudogene. This CDR3 spans 17 amino acids. The DNA of the CDR3 is TGCACCAGCAGCCAAGATTTGTCAGGGTGGATAATTGACGAGCAGTACTTC. Encoded protein: CTSSQDLSGWIIDEQYF.

The V call is TRBV19, the J call TRBJ1-5; TRBD1 is a possible D gene (5 bases). The V and J ends lost 7 bases and 1 base respectively, with 11 bases between them. CDR1 and CDR2 (germline): LNHDA, SQIVND (reference sequence). This CDR3 is built from 14 residues. CDR3 DNA sequence: TGTGCCAGTACGGTAGGACAAAGCAATCAGCCCCAGCATTTT. This sequence encodes CASTVGQSNQPQHF.

This clone has only one observation. In DNA, the CDR3 is TGTGCCAGCAGCGTCGGCTGTGTGGAAGGGGACACCATATATTTT. It translates to CASSVGCVEGDTIYF. The chain couples TRBV9 to TRBJ1-3; possibly TRBD1 for D (5 bases). V lost 2 bases, J lost 8 bases, and 17 bases lay in between. There are 15 residues in the CDR3. Germline CDR1 is SGDLS and CDR2 is YYNGEE.